Following are 15 T cell receptor beta chains from one sample sequenced in a study of blood T cell repertoires in COVID-19. The table came from immunoSEQ multiplex PCR; TCRdb's copy has only in-frame clones and leaves some out. The table shows roughly 140,000 clones, with under 85% occurring only once. Sample: peripheral blood. These receptors were collected from a human donor in a cohort sampled during active COVID-19.

The gene calls are TRBV4-1 and TRBJ1-2; TRBD1 might be the D (6 bases). The CDR3 totals 15 residues. Trimming took off 3 bases at V and 0 bases at J, with 11 bases between the two ends. Germline V gene sequence: CDR1 MGHRA, CDR2 YSYEKL. CDR3 amino acids: CASSQVGATNYGYTF. The CDR3, as DNA: TGCGCCAGCAGCCAGGTGGGGGCTACTAACTATGGCTACACCTTC.

The gene calls are TRBV5-1 and TRBJ2-5, with D perhaps matching TRBD1 (6 bases). Looked up from germline, CDR1 is SGHRS and CDR2 is YFSETQ. V was cut by 9 bases and J by 3 bases, with 15 bases left in between. The CDR3 extends over 13 amino acids. The CDR3 DNA reads as TGCGCCACGAGGGGGAGTCCCGAAGAGACCCAGTACTTC. Its protein product is CATRGSPEETQYF.

J is TRBJ2-2 and V is TRBV11-1; D unresolved. In germline, CDR1 is SGHAT, CDR2 FQDESV (reference sequence). V was clipped by 5 bases and J by 2 bases, with 3 bases between them. The CDR3 sequence is 12 residues long. In nucleotides, the CDR3 is TGTGCCAGCAGCCAAAACACCGGGGAGCTGTTTTTT. This gives the protein CASSQNTGELFF.

The chain uses TRBV19 and TRBJ2-3; 13 bases are a match to TRBD2. V trimming: 5 bases; J trimming: 0 bases; junction bases outside the gene matches: 8. CDR3 length equals 18 residues. Germline CDR1 is LNHDA and CDR2 is SQIVND (reference sequence). The CDR3 DNA is TGTGCCAGTAGTTTACAGGGACTAGCGGGACCCAGCACAGATACGCAGTATTTT. This codes for CASSLQGLAGPSTDTQYF.

This chain joins TRBV7-2 and TRBJ2-3; TRBD1 aligns across 11 bases. From germline, CDR1 is SGHTA and CDR2 FQGNSA. The CDR3 is 16 residues long. V lost 5 bases, J lost 1 base, and 5 bases stayed unmatched. For the CDR3, the DNA is TGTGCCAGCAGCATGCGGACAGGGGGCGGCACAGATACGCAGTATTTT. Translating it yields CASSMRTGGGTDTQYF.

The chain is built from TRBV7-9 and TRBJ1-2, with D possibly TRBD1 on 6 matching bases. This CDR3 region has 14 residues. Trimming took 5 bases from V and 3 from J, leaving 13 bases between them. Germline CDR1 is SEHNR and CDR2 is FQNEAQ (reference sequence). The CDR3 loop is CASSPTGMDYGYTF. The CDR3 region has the DNA TGTGCCAGCAGCCCTACAGGGATGGACTATGGCTACACCTTC.

The gene calls are TRBV30 and TRBJ2-1; 8 bases match TRBD1. The CDR3 has 14 residues. The germline gives CDR1 GTSNPN, CDR2 SVGIG (reference sequence). V trimming: 5 bases; J trimming: 6 bases; junction bases outside the gene matches: 9. The CDR3 spells CAWDDRGVSNEQFF. The CDR3 DNA reads TGTGCCTGGGATGACAGGGGAGTATCCAATGAGCAGTTCTTC. Based on the CDR3 plus reference TRBV30 and TRBJ2-1, the full variable domain is SQTIHQWPATLVQPVGSPLSLECTVEGTSNPNLYWYRQAAGRGLQLLFYSVGIGQISSEVPQNLSASRPQDRQFILSSKKLLLSDSGFYLCAWDDRGVSNEQFFGPGTRLTVL.

The chain links TRBV10-2 to TRBJ2-3; 11 bases align to TRBD2. CDR1 and CDR2 from the germline V gene are WSHSY and SAAADI. J lost 6 bases, V lost 5 bases, and 10 bases had no gene match. The CDR3 covers 16 residues. This CDR3 is CASSRGTSGLVDTQYF. The CDR3 region has the DNA TGCGCCAGCAGTCGAGGGACTAGCGGTCTCGTTGATACGCAGTATTTT.

The chain is built from TRBV24-1 and TRBJ2-3; TRBD2 matches at 10 bases. The CDR3 extends over 21 amino acids. Germline lookup yields CDR1 KGHDR and CDR2 SFDVKD. Germline trimming cut 0 bases from V and 1 base from J; bases unmatched to any gene: 15. The CDR3 here is CATSDLYLAGATYPGTDTQYF. CDR3 DNA: TGTGCCACCAGTGATTTGTATCTAGCGGGGGCCACGTACCCGGGCACAGATACGCAGTATTTT.

V gene TRBV7-2 combines with J gene TRBJ1-2, with a tentative D call TRBD1 (6 bases). V lost 6 bases and J lost 6, with 14 bases in between. The germline V gene has CDR1 SGHTA and CDR2 FQGNSA. The length of the CDR3 is 13 residues. The chain's CDR3 is CASRQPGEHGYTF. The CDR3 DNA is TGTGCCAGCAGACAACCAGGGGAACATGGCTACACCTTC.

The chain joins TRBV27 to TRBJ1-2, with 8 bases that match TRBD1. Losses at the gene ends were 3 bases for V and 7 bases for J; bases not matched to a gene: 4. The germline gives CDR1 MNHEY, CDR2 SMNVEV (reference sequence). The CDR3 has 13 amino acids. CDR3 amino acids: CASSFQGALGYTF. DNA for the CDR3: TGTGCCAGCAGTTTTCAGGGGGCGCTTGGCTACACCTTC.

V is TRBV5-1 and J is TRBJ2-1; a weak D match, TRBD2 (6 bases). Germline loops: CDR1 SGHRS, CDR2 YFSETQ. This CDR3 region has 13 residues. V dropped 7 bases and J dropped 0 bases, with 8 bases sitting between them. CDR3 region: CASAGSSYNEQFF. The CDR3 coding sequence is TGCGCCAGCGCGGGGAGCTCCTACAATGAGCAGTTCTTC.

The chain links TRBV5-1 to TRBJ2-5, with 10 bases aligning to TRBD2. The CDR3 is 15 amino acids. V shed 4 bases and J 2 bases; nucleotides not matched to a gene: 5. Germline loops: CDR1 SGHRS, CDR2 YFSETQ. The DNA of the CDR3 is TGCGCCAGCAGCCCTCAGGGACTAGCGCAAGAGACCCAGTACTTC. This translates into CASSPQGLAQETQYF.

V gene TRBV2 combines with J gene TRBJ1-1; TRBD1 matches 7 bases. The CDR3 covers 12 residues. V shed 6 bases and J 11 bases; nucleotides not matched to a gene: 9. The germline V gene encodes CDR1 SNHLY and CDR2 FYNNEI. The CDR3 is CASRSTGTEAFF. The CDR3 nucleotides are TGTGCCAGCAGGTCAACCGGGACAGAGGCTTTCTTT. The complete variable domain, with remaining parts taken from reference TRBV2 and TRBJ1-1, reads EPEVTQTPSHQVTQMGQEVILRCVPISNHLYFYWYRQILGQKVEFLVSFYNNEISEKSEIFDDQFSVERPDGSNFTLKIRSTKLEDSAMYFCASRSTGTEAFFGQGTRLTVV.

This chain links TRBV5-4 with TRBJ1-4, with 9 bases fitting TRBD1. The J segment lost 5 bases and the V segment lost 2 bases, leaving 10 bases of the junction unmatched. This CDR3 is built from 17 residues. Per the germline V gene, CDR1 is SGHNT and CDR2 is YYREEE (reference sequence). CDR3: CASSFDLQGAANEKLFF. For the CDR3, the DNA is TGTGCCAGCAGCTTTGATTTACAGGGGGCGGCAAATGAAAAACTGTTTTTT.